One sample yielded the 8 T cell receptor beta chains listed below, sequenced in a study of blood T cell repertoires in COVID-19. Libraries were prepared by immunoSEQ multiplex PCR; TCRdb keeps only in-frame clonotypes and omits some of them. The sample records 100,000 or so clones, 75% to 95% being singletons. Sequences were obtained from peripheral blood. The origin of the receptors is a woman aged 45-60 years in a cohort sampled during active COVID-19.

The chain has TRBV2 and TRBJ2-6; tentative D call: TRBD1 (6 bases). Trimming removed 5 bases at V and 0 bases at J, with 17 bases between. The CDR3 runs to 18 residues. Germline V CDR1 and CDR2: SNHLY, FYNNEI. CDR3 loop: CASSTQLPTGSGANVLTF. The DNA for the CDR3 is TGTGCCAGCAGTACACAACTACCGACAGGCTCTGGGGCCAACGTCCTGACTTTC. Based on the CDR3 plus reference TRBV2 and TRBJ2-6, the full variable domain is EPEVTQTPSHQVTQMGQEVILRCVPISNHLYFYWYRQILGQKVEFLVSFYNNEISEKSEIFDDQFSVERPDGSNFTLKIRSTKLEDSAMYFCASSTQLPTGSGANVLTFGAGSRLTVL.

The chain links TRBV10-3 to TRBJ1-6; 7 nucleotides align to TRBD1. The CDR3 loop spans 16 amino acids. CDR1 ENHRY and CDR2 SYGVKD come from the germline V gene. The V and J ends lost 0 bases and 8 bases, in that order; junction bases with no gene match: 7. CDR3 sequence: CAISESRQGGDSPLHF. As DNA, the CDR3 is TGTGCCATCAGTGAGTCGAGACAGGGTGGTGATTCACCCCTCCACTTT.

This clone occurred once. This chain connects TRBV2 to TRBJ1-1; D gene ambiguous. Germline CDR1 reads SNHLY; CDR2 reads FYNNEI. Trimming shortened V by 1 base and J by 4 bases, and 7 bases separated the two germline ends. The CDR3 extends over 13 amino acids. This CDR3 is CASSEDSFTEAFF. In DNA form, the CDR3 reads TGTGCCAGCAGTGAAGACAGTTTCACTGAAGCTTTCTTT. Full variable domain (outside the CDR3, taken from reference TRBV2 and TRBJ1-1): EPEVTQTPSHQVTQMGQEVILRCVPISNHLYFYWYRQILGQKVEFLVSFYNNEISEKSEIFDDQFSVERPDGSNFTLKIRSTKLEDSAMYFCASSEDSFTEAFFGQGTRLTVV.

The chain carries TRBV7-3 and TRBJ2-7; D possibly corresponds to TRBD1 (5 bases). This CDR3 has 13 residues. V was trimmed by 3 bases and J by 3 bases, leaving 9 bases between them. Germline V lookup: CDR1 SGHTA, CDR2 FQGTGA. The CDR3 protein is CASSLGPLYEQYF. DNA of the CDR3: TGTGCCAGCAGCTTGGGGCCACTCTACGAGCAGTACTTC.

This rearrangement joins TRBV28 to TRBJ1-1, with D possibly TRBD1 on 5 matching bases. The CDR3 length is 14 residues. The ends were cut back, 2 bases at V and 1 base at J, with 8 bases in the middle. Germline-derived CDR1 and CDR2 are MDHEN and SYDVKM. The CDR3 protein is CASSLIQENTEAFF. DNA for the CDR3: TGTGCCAGCAGTTTAATACAGGAGAACACTGAAGCTTTCTTT.

This chain links TRBV28 with TRBJ2-5; D remains unclear. This CDR3 spans 15 amino acids. Germline V gives CDR1 MDHEN, CDR2 SYDVKM. Trimming left V 6 bases short and J 1 base short, with 15 bases between. CDR3 protein: CASSGPHGLQETQYF. The CDR3 DNA reads as TGTGCCAGCAGCGGTCCCCATGGGCTCCAAGAGACCCAGTACTTC. Full variable domain (rest looked up from reference TRBV28 and TRBJ2-5): DVKVTQSSRYLVKRTGEKVFLECVQDMDHENMFWYRQDPGLGLRLIYFSYDVKMKEKGDIPEGYSVSREKKERFSLILESASTNQTSMYLCASSGPHGLQETQYFGPGTRLLVL.

The rearrangement uses TRBV11-3 and TRBJ1-1; 7 bases align to TRBD1. Looked up from germline, CDR1 is SGHNT and CDR2 is YENEEA. V gave up 2 bases and J gave up 5 bases; unmatched junction bases: 2. There are 13 residues in the CDR3. The chain's CDR3 is CASSLTRGTEAFF. In nucleotides, the CDR3 is TGTGCCAGCAGCTTAACCAGGGGGACTGAAGCTTTCTTT.

The chain carries TRBV28 and TRBJ2-1, with unresolved D. Germline loops: CDR1 MDHEN, CDR2 SYDVKM. Trimming left V 4 bases short and J 2 bases short, with 12 bases between. The CDR3 has 15 amino acids. Written as DNA, the CDR3 is TGTGCCAGCAGTTGGGTGTCCAGGACCTACAATGAGCAGTTCTTC. Protein product: CASSWVSRTYNEQFF.